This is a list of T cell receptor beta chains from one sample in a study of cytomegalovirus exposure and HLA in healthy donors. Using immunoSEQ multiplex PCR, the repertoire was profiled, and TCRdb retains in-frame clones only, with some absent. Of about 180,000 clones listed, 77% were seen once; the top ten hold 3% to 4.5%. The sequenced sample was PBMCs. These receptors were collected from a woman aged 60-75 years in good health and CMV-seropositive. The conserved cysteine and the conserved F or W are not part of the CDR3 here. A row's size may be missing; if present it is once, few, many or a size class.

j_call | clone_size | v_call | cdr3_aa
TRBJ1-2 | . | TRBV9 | ASSVEEGNYGYT
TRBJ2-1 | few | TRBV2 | ASKRLAGINEQF
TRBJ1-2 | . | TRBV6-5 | ASSRPEMDSYGYT
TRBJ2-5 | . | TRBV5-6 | ASSRGQGGWKTQY
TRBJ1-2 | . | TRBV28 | ASRYTGLQDGYT
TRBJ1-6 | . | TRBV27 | ASRHQTYNSPLH
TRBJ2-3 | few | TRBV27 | ASSTGLVGPTQY
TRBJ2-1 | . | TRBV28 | ASSWDRGQNEQF
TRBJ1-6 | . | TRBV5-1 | ASSLWGDSPLH
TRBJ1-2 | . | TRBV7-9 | ASSKLDKVLNYGYT
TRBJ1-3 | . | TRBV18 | ASSPFDSSSGNTIY
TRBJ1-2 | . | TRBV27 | ASSMRGGYGYT
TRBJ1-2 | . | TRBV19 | ASSMEGRDGYT
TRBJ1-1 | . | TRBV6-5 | ASRPTGGRNTEAF
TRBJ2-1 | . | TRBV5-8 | ASSLSGGAYNEQF
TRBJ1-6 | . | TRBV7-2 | ASNPQRNNSPLH
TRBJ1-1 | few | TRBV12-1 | ASSFGRGNTEAF
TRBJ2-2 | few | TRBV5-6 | ASSLGRGQTGELF
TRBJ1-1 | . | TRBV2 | ASSGTDQGTEAF
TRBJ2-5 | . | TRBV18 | ASSPEIAGYQETQY
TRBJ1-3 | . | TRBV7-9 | ASSRRTGGGNTIY
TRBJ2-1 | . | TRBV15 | ATRLAGDLGEQF
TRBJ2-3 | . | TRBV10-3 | AITPGTSGGTSTDTQY
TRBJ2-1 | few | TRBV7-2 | ASSLVLAGGPENEQF
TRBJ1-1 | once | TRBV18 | ASSPYAGEAF
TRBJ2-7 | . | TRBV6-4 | ASSADGGESYEQY